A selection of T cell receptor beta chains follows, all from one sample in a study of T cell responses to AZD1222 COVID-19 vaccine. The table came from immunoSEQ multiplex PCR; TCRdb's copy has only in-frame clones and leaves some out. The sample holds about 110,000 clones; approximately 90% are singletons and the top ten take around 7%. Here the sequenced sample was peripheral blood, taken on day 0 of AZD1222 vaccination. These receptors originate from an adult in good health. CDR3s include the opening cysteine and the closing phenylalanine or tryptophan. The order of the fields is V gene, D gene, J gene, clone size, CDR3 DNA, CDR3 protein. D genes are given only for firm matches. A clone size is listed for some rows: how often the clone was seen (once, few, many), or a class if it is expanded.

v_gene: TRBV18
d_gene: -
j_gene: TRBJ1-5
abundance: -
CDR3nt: TGTGCCAGCTCACTGAACAGCAGGACGTCGGATAGCAATCAGCCCCAGCATTTT
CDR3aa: CASSLNSRTSDSNQPQHF

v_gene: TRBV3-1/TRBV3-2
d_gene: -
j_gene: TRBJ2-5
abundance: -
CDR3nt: TGTGCCAGCAGCCCCCTGGGAGTGGAAGAGACCCAGTACTTC
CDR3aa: CASSPLGVEETQYF

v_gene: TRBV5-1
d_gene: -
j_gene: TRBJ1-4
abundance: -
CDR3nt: TGCGCCAGCAGCCTCGGCCCAACTAATGAAAAACTGTTTTTT
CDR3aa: CASSLGPTNEKLFF

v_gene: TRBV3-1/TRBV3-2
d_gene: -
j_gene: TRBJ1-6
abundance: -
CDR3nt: TGTGCCAGCAGCCCCCGGACAGACTATAATTCACCCCTCCACTTT
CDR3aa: CASSPRTDYNSPLHF

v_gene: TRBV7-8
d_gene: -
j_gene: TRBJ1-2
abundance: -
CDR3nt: TGTGCCAGCAGCTTAGTCGGCTTGGGGGTCGAAAACTATGGCTACACCTTC
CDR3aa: CASSLVGLGVENYGYTF

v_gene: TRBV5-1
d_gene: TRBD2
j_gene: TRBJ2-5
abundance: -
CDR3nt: TGCGCCAGCAGCACTGGGACTAGCGGGGAAGAGACCCAGTACTTC
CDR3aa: CASSTGTSGEETQYF

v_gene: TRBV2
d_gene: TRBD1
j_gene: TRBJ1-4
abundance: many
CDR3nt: TGTGCCAGCAGTCTTTACAGGGGGATAAATGAAAAACTGTTTTTT
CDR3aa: CASSLYRGINEKLFF

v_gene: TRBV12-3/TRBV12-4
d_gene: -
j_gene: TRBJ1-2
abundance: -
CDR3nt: TGTGCCAGCAGTTTTTGGGGAGTTAGTGCTAGCACCTTC
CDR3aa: CASSFWGVSASTF

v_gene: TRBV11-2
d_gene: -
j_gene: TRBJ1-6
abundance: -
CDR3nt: TGTGCCAGCACCGCGGGGAATTCACCCCTCCACTTT
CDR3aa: CASTAGNSPLHF

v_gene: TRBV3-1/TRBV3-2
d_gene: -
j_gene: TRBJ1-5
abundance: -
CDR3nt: TGTGCCAGCAGCCAAGCGCGGCAGCCCCAGCATTTT
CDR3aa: CASSQARQPQHF

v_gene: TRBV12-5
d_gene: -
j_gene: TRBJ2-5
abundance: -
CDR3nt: TGTGCTAGTGGTTTGGTCGACAAGGTGGGGGAGACCCAGTACTTC
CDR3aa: CASGLVDKVGETQYF

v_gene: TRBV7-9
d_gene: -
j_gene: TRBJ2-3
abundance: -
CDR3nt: TGTGCCAGCAGCTTACCTGCCCCTTTCCCTCCGGATACGCAGTATTTT
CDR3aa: CASSLPAPFPPDTQYF

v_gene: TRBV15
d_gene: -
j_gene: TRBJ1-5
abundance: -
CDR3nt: TGTGCCACCAGTCCGGACGGCAATCAGCCCCAGCATTTT
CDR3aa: CATSPDGNQPQHF

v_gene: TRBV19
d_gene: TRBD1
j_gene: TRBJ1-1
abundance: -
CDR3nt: TGTGCCAGTAGGGGACAGGTCGAAGCTTTCTTT
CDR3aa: CASRGQVEAFF

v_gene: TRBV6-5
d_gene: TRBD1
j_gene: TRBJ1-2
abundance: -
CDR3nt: TGTGCCAGCAGTAACAGGGGGGCCCGTGGCTACACCTTC
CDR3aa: CASSNRGARGYTF

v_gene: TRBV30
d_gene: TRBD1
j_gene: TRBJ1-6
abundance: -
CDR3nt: TGTGCCTGGAGTGCGCGGGACAGGGTTTCACCCCTCCACTTT
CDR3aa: CAWSARDRVSPLHF

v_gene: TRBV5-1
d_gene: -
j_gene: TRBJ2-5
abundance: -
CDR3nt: TGCGCCAGCAGCTTGGGTGAGGGAATGGAGACCCAGTACTTC
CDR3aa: CASSLGEGMETQYF

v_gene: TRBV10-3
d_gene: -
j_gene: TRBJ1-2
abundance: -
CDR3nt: TGTGCCATCAGTGAAGCGGTATATGGCTACACCTTC
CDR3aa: CAISEAVYGYTF

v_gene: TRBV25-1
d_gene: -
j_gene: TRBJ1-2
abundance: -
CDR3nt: TGTGCCAGCAGTGAATTCGGGGATGGCTACACCTTC
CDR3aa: CASSEFGDGYTF

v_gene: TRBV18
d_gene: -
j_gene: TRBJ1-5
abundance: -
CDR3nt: TGTGCCAGCTCACCACGGGGGACGGGGGGCGGAAATCAGCCCCAGCATTTT
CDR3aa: CASSPRGTGGGNQPQHF

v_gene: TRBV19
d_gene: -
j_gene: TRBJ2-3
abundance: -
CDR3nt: TGTGCCAGTAGTATTCGGGCTAGCGCCGCAGGGGATACGCAGTATTTT
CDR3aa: CASSIRASAAGDTQYF

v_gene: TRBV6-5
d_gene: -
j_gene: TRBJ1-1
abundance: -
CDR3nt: TGTGCCAGCAGTACCGGACGACGAGAAGCTTTCTTT
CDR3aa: CASSTGRREAFF

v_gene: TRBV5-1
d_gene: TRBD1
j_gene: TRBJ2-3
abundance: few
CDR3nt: TGCGCCAGCAGCTGGCCCCCGACAGGGGGGTCCACAGATACGCAGTATTTT
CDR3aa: CASSWPPTGGSTDTQYF

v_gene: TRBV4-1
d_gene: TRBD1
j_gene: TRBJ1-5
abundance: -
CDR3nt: TGCGCCAGCAGCCGTCAGACAGGGGCCGGAGAGCCCCAGCATTTT
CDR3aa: CASSRQTGAGEPQHF

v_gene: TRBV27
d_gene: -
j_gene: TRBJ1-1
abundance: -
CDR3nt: TGTGCCAGCAGTTCGGACACAAACACTGAAGCTTTCTTT
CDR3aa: CASSSDTNTEAFF

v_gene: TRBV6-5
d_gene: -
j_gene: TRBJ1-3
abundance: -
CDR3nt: TGTGCCAGCAGTTACTCGAGGGTCTCTGGAAACACCATATATTTT
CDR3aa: CASSYSRVSGNTIYF

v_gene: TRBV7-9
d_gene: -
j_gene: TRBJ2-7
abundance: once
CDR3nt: TGTGCCAGCAGCTTAACGCGGGGATTGGCCTACGAGCAGTACTTC
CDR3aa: CASSLTRGLAYEQYF

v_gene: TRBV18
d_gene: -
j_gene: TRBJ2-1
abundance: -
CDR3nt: TGTGCCAGCTCACCACCAGGGGAGGATGAGCAGTTCTTC
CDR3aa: CASSPPGEDEQFF

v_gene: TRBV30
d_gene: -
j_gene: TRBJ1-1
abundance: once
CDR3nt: TGTGCCTGGAGAAGGACCCTCAGGAACACTGAAGCTTTCTTT
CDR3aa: CAWRRTLRNTEAFF

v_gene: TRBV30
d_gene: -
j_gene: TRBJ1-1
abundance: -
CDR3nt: TGTGCCTGGAGTGTACCGGGGAGGAACACTGAAGCTTTCTTT
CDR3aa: CAWSVPGRNTEAFF

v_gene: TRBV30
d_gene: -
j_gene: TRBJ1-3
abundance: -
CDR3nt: TGTGCCTGGAGTGTAACTGGAAACACCATATATTTT
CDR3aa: CAWSVTGNTIYF

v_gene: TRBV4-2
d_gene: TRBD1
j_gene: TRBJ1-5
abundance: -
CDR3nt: TGTGCCAGCAGCCAAGAGGCCAGGGGGCGTCGTAGCAATCAGCCCCAGCATTTT
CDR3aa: CASSQEARGRRSNQPQHF

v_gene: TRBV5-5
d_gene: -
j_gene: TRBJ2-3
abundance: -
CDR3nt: TGTGCCAGCAGACCCGCGGGTCTCGGGACAGATACGCAGTATTTT
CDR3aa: CASRPAGLGTDTQYF

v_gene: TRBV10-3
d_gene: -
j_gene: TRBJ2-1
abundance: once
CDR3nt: TGTGCCATCAGCGCCCTAGGCAATGAGCAGTTCTTC
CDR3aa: CAISALGNEQFF

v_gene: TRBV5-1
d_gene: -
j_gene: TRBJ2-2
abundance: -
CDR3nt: TGCGCCAGCAGAAACGAGATGAACACCGGGGAGCTGTTTTTT
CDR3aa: CASRNEMNTGELFF

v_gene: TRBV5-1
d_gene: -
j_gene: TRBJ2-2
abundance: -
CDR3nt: TGCGCCAGCAGCTTGGGGGGGGCGAACACCGGGGAGCTGTTTTTT
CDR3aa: CASSLGGANTGELFF

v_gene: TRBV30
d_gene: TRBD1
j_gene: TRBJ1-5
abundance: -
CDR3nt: TGTGCCTGGAGTGTACGGGACAGGGGGTCGGGTCAGCCCCAGCATTTT
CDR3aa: CAWSVRDRGSGQPQHF

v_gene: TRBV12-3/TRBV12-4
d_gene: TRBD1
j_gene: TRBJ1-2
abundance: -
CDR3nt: TGTGCCAGCACCCATCTGGACAGGGGGCATTGCACCTTC
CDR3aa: CASTHLDRGHCTF

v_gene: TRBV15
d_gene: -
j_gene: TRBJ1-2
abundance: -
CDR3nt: TGTGCCACCAGCGTGGACACCAACTATGGCTACACCTTC
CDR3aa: CATSVDTNYGYTF

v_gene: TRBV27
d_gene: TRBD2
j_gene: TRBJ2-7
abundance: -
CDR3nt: TGTGCCAGCAGTCTGAGGACTAGCGGGATCCACGAGCAGTACTTC
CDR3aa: CASSLRTSGIHEQYF

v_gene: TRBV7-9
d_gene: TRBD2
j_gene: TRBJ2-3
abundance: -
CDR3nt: TGTGCCAGCAGACCTTGGGACCGGGGGGGCCCGGATACGCAGTATTTT
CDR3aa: CASRPWDRGGPDTQYF

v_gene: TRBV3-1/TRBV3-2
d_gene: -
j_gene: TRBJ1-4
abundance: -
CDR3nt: TGTGCCAGCAGCCCGACGGAATATAATGAAAAACTGTTTTTT
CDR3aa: CASSPTEYNEKLFF

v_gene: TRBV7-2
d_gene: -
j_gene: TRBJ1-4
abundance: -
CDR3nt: TGTGCCAGCAGCAGGGACCCAATGGTGGACGAAAAACTGTTTTTT
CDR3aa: CASSRDPMVDEKLFF

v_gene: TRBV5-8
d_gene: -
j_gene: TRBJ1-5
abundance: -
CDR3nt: TGTGCCAGCAGCTTGGCTCAGGGAGTCAATCAGCCCCAGCATTTT
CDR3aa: CASSLAQGVNQPQHF

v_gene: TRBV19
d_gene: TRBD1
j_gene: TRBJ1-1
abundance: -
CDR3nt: TGTGCCAGTAGTATCGGACAGGGGAACACTGAAGCTTTCTTT
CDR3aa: CASSIGQGNTEAFF

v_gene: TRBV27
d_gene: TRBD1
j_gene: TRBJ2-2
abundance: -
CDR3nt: TGTGCCAGCAGTCCCAGACAGGGCTTAGGCACCGGGGAGCTGTTTTTT
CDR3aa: CASSPRQGLGTGELFF

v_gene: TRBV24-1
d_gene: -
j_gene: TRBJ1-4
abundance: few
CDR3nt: TGTGCCACCAGTGATGCGGCCGACCCTAATGAAAAACTGTTTTTT
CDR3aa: CATSDAADPNEKLFF

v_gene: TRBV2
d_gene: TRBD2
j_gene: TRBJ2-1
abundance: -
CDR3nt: TGTGCCAGCAGTCGGGACTATCCTACGAGGGAGCAGTTCTTC
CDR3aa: CASSRDYPTREQFF

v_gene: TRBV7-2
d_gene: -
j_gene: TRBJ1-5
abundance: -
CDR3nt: TGTGCCAGCAGCTTATTTGAGAATCAGCCCCAGCATTTT
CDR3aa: CASSLFENQPQHF

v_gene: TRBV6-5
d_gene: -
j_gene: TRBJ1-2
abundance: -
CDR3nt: TGTGCCAGCACCGACGGGGGGGCAGGTCGGGGCTACACCTTC
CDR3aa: CASTDGGAGRGYTF

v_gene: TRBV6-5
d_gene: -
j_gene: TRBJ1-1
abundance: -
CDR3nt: TGTGCCAGCAGCCCCTCAGGGGCAGGGCACACTGAAGCTTTCTTT
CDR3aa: CASSPSGAGHTEAFF

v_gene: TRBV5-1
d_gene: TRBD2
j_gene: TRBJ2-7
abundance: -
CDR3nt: TGCGCCAGCAGCTCGACTAGCGGGGCCAACGAGCAGTACTTC
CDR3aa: CASSSTSGANEQYF

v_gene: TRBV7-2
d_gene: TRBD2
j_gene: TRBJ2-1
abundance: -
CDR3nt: TGTGCCAGCAGCTTACTAGCGGGGATTTATGAGCAGTTCTTC
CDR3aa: CASSLLAGIYEQFF

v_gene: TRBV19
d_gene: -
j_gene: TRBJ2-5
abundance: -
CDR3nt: TGTGCCAGTAGCCTAGTGGGGGAGACCCAGTACTTC
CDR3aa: CASSLVGETQYF

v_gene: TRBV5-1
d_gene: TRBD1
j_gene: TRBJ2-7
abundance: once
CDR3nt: TGCGCCAGCAGCTCCGCCTTCGGACAGGGGACCTACGAGCAGTACTTC
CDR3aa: CASSSAFGQGTYEQYF